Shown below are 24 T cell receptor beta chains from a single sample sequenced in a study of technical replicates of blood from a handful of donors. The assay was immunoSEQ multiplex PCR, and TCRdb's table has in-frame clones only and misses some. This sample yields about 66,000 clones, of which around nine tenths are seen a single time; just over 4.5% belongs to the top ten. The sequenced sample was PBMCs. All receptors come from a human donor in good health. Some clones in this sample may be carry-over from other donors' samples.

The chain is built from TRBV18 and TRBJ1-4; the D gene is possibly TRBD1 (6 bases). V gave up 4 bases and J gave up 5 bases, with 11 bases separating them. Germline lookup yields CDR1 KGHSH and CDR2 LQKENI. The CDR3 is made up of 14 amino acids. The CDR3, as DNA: TGTGCCAGCTCACAACAACAGGGAAATGAAAAACTGTTTTTT. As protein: CASSQQQGNEKLFF. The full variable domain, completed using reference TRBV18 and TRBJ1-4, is NAGVMQNPRHLVRRRGQEARLRCSPMKGHSHVYWYRQLPEEGLKFMVYLQKENIIDESGMPKERFSAEFPKEGPSILRIQQVVRGDSAAYFCASSQQQGNEKLFFGSGTQLSVL.

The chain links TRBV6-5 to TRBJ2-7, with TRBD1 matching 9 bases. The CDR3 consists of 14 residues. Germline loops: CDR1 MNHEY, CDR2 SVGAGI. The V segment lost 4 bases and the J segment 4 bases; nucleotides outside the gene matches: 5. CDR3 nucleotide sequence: TGTGCCAGCAGTTTAGGACAGGGGAGGTACGAGCAGTACTTC. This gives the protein CASSLGQGRYEQYF.

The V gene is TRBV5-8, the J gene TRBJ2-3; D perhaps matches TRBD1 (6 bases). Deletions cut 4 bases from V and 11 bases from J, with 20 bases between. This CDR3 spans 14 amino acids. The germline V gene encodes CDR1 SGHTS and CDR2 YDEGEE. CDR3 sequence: CASSHGQPSGVQYF. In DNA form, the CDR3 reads TGTGCCAGCAGCCACGGACAACCCTCAGGGGTGCAGTATTTT.

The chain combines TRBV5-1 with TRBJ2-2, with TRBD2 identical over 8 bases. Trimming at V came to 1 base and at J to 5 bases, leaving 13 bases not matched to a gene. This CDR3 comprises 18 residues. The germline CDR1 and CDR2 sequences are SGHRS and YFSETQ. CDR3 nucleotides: TGCGCCAGCAGCTTGCGTACTAGCGGAGGGAGTATTACCGGGGAGCTGTTTTTT. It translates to CASSLRTSGGSITGELFF.

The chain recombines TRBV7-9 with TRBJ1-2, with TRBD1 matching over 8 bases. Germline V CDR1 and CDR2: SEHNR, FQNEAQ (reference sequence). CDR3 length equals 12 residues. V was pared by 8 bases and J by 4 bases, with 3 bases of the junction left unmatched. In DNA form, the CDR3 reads TGTGCCAGCGGACAGGGAACCTATGGCTACACCTTC. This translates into CASGQGTYGYTF. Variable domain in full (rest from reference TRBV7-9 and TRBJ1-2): DTGVSQNPRHKITKRGQNVTFRCDPISEHNRLYWYRQTLGQGPEFLTYFQNEAQLEKSRLLSDRFSAERPKGSFSTLEIQRTEQGDSAMYLCASGQGTYGYTFGSGTRLTVV.

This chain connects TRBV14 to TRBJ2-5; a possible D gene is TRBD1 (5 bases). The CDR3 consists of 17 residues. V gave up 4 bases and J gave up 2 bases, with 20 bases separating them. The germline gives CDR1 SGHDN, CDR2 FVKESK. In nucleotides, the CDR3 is TGTGCCAGCAGCCGCCCTTGGGGCGGCCAAGAACAAGAGACCCAGTACTTC. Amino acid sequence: CASSRPWGGQEQETQYF.

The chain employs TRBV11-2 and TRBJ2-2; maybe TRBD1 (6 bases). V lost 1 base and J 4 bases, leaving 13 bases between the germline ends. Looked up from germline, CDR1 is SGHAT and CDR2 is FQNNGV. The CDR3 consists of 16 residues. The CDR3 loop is CASSLVAGAGTGELFF. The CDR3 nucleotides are TGTGCCAGCAGCTTAGTGGCAGGGGCGGGCACCGGGGAGCTGTTTTTT.

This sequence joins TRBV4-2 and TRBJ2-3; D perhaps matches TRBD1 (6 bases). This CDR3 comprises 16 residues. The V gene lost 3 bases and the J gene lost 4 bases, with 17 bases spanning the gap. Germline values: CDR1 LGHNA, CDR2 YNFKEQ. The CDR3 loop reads CASSQKGGQPPDTQYF. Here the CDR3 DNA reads TGTGCCAGCAGCCAGAAAGGAGGACAGCCGCCAGATACGCAGTATTTT.

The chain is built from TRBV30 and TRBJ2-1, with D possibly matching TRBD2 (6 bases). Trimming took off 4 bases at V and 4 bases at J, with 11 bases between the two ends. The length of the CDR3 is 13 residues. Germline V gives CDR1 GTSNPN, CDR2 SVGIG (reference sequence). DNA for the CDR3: TGTGCCTGGAAGGAGGGTCAGTACAATGAGCAGTTCTTC. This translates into CAWKEGQYNEQFF.

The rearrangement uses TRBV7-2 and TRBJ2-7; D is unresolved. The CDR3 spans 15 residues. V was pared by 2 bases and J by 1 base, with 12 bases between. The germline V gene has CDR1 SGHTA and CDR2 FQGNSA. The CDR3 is CASSLSAFVSYEQYF. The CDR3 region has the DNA TGTGCCAGCAGCTTATCTGCGTTTGTATCCTACGAGCAGTACTTC.

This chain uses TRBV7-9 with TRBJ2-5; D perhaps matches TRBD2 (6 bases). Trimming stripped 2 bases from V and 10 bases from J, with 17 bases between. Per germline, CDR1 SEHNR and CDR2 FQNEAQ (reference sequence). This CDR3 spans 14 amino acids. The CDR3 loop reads CASSLSGEESGQYF. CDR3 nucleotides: TGTGCCAGCAGCTTATCGGGGGAAGAGAGTGGCCAGTACTTC.

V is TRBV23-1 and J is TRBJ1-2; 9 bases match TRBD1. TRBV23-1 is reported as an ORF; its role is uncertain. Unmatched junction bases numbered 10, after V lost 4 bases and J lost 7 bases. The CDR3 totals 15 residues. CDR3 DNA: TGCGCCAGCAGTCTGCCGGGACAGGGAAGGGTTGGCTACACCTTC. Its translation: CASSLPGQGRVGYTF.

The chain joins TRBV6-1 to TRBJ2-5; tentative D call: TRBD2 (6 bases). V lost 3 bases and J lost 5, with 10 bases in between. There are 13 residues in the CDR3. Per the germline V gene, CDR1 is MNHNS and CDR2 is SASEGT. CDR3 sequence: CASSDLAGETQYF. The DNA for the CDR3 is TGTGCCAGCAGTGACCTCGCGGGGGAGACCCAGTACTTC.

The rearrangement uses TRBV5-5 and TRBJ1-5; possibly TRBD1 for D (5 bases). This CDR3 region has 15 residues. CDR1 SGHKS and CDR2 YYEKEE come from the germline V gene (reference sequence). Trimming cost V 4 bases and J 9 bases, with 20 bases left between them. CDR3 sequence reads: CASSTTGGVDMPQHF. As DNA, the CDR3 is TGTGCCAGCAGCACAACCGGGGGGGTTGATATGCCCCAGCATTTT.

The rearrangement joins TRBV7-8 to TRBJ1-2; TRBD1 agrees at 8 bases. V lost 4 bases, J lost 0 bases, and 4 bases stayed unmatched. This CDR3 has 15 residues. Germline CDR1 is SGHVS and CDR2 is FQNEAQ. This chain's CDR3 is CASSSRTGPNYGYTF. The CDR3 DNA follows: TGTGCCAGCAGCTCAAGGACAGGGCCTAACTATGGCTACACCTTC.

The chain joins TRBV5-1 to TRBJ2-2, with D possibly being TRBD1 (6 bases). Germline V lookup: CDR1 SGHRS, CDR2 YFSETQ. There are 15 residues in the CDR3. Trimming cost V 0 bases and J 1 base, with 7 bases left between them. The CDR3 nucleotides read TGCGCCAGCAGCTTGGACAGGGTGAACACCGGGGAGCTGTTTTTT. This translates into CASSLDRVNTGELFF.

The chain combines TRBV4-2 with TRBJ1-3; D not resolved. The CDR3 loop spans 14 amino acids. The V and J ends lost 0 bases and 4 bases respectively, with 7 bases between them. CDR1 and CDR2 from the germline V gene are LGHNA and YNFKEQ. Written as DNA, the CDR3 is TGTGCCAGCAGCCAAGACCCCTTGGGAAACACCATATATTTT. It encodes CASSQDPLGNTIYF.

The CDR3 reads CASSSPGTSNEQFF. CDR3 in DNA: TGTGCCAGCAGCTCCCCCGGGACTAGCAATGAGCAGTTCTTC. The V gene is TRBV7-3, the J gene TRBJ2-1; 8 bases line up with TRBD2. The CDR3 spans 14 residues. The germline gives CDR1 SGHTA, CDR2 FQGTGA. The V segment lost 4 bases and the J segment 6 bases; nucleotides outside the gene matches: 5.

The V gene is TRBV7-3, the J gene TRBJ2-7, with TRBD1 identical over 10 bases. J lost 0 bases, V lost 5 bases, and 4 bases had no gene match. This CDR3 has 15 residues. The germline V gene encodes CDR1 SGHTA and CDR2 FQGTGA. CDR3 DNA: TGTGCCAGCAGCCCCGGGACAGGGGTCTCCTACGAGCAGTACTTC. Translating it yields CASSPGTGVSYEQYF.

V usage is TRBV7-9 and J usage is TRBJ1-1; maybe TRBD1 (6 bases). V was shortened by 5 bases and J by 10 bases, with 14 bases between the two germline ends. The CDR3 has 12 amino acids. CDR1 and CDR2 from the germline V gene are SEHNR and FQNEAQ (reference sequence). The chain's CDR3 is CASSPRGVGAFF. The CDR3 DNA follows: TGTGCCAGCAGCCCCAGGGGAGTGGGAGCTTTCTTT. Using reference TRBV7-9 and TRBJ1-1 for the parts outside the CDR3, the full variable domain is DTGVSQNPRHKITKRGQNVTFRCDPISEHNRLYWYRQTLGQGPEFLTYFQNEAQLEKSRLLSDRFSAERPKGSFSTLEIQRTEQGDSAMYLCASSPRGVGAFFGQGTRLTVV.

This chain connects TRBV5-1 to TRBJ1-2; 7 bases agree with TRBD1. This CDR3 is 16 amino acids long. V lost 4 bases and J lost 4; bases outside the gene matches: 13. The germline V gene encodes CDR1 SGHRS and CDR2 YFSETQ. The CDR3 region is CASSAGDSTIIYGYTF. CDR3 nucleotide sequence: TGCGCCAGCAGCGCCGGGGACAGCACCATAATCTATGGCTACACCTTC.

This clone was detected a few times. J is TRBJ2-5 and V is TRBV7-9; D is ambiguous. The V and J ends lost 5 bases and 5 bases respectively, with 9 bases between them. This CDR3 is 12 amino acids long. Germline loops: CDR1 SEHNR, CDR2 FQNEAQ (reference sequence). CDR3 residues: CASSPFGETQYF. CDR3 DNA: TGTGCCAGCAGCCCCTTCGGGGAGACCCAGTACTTC.

The CDR3 spells CASSREVKPQSRANVLTF. As DNA, the CDR3 is TGTGCCAGCAGCCGTGAGGTTAAGCCACAAAGTCGGGCCAACGTCCTGACTTTC. The chain has TRBV7-7 and TRBJ2-6; D uncertain. V gave up 5 bases and J gave up 5 bases, with 22 bases separating them. The V gene's germline CDR1 is SSHAT and CDR2 FNYEAQ (reference sequence). The CDR3 runs 18 residues.

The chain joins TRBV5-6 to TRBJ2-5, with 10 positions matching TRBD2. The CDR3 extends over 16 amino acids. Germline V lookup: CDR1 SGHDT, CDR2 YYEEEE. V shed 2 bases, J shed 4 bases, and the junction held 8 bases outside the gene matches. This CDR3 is CASSFGLAERVETQYF. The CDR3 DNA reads TGTGCCAGCAGCTTTGGACTAGCGGAGAGGGTAGAGACCCAGTACTTC.